This T cell receptor beta chain was sequenced in a study of identical twins (dated by TCRdb to the mid-2010s). The study in broad terms: TCR alpha and beta repertoires from monozygotic twins, unrelated adults of various ages and cord blood were deep-sequenced to test whether fetal clonotypes persist. To rule out contamination, replicate twin experiments were performed at different times with different library preparation protocols.

Points the paper makes about the study in general: Zero-insertion analyses could be partly confounded by invariant T cells such as MAIT and iNKT, though diverse VJ usage argued against such confounding for most clonotypes. In beta out-of-frame sequences, excess twin sharing was weaker, because having fewer shared sequences lowered the signal-to-noise ratio. Abundant cord blood beta clonotypes had fewer insertions, young adult naive repertoires showed a similar but weaker trend, and memory repertoires showed no such trend. Because the same donors could not be followed over many years, the conclusions relied on cross-sectional statistical analysis. Out-of-frame TCR alpha sharing in monozygotic twins was systematically underestimated by recombination models, whereas sharing between unrelated individuals was in agreement with the recombination models. Compared with coincidental sharing between unrelated individuals, an excess of low generation-probability sequences was observed among out-of-frame TCR alpha sequences shared between twins.

Every donor was a healthy Caucasian. Three pairs of female monozygotic twins, all aged about 18 to 30 years, were included in the twin cohort. Positive isolation kits from Invitrogen were used to isolate the CD4+ and CD8+ T cell populations. This clonotype showed up just a few times. Its recognized antigen is unknown. No clone much larger than this one lies a single base away; base qualities are absent. Library preparation used 5' RACE. The sequencer was an Illumina HiSeq 2000. Template switching added a universal primer binding site, and the final cDNA carried a unique molecular identifier that allowed TCR cDNA molecules to be counted accurately. First-strand cDNA for TCR alpha and beta chains was synthesized from specific primers in the conserved constant-segment region. To control for contamination, each cDNA library was double barcoded with a SMART-Mk sample barcode plus Illumina barcodes. Two successive PCR steps introduced TruSeq adapter sequences along with Illumina sample barcodes. Sequencing of the TCR alpha and beta cDNA libraries was done on the Illumina HiSeq platform using custom primers. For the original study's pipeline: Raw reads were processed with MiGEC to extract unique molecular identifiers, and MiXCR was used to determine CDR3 positions. For each individual, recombination models were inferred using an EM algorithm with the repgenHMM and IGoR tools. The analysis of shared clonotypes was done with the tcR package in R, with sharing normalized by the product of cloneset sizes. To study raw recombination free of thymic and clonal selection effects, out-of-frame nonproductive sequences were analyzed. The public reads were run again by TCRdb, first through fastp at Q25 and then through MiXCR, and only productive beta chains were kept. Rows merge per CDR3 protein into single entries with the most common DNA and genes. TCRdb, not the original authors, processed these V and J calls. Counted in this sample were more than 400,000 distinct CDR3 sequences; 13% to 15% of them appeared once. The ten largest make up 0.44% of the sample.

Trimming leaves V shorter by 5 bases and J shorter by 1 base, with the junction holding 9 bases beyond the gene matches. The germline V gene provides CDR1 KGHDR and CDR2 SFDVKD. The CDR3 contains 18 residues, cysteine and phenylalanine counted. Left in the record is the CDR3 DNA by itself, 54 bases read in frame from the first base. These data also formed part of another study, on yellow fever vaccine responses in identical twins. As the second paper documents: According to the authors, the vaccine-induced T cell response in identical twins seemed to be partly convergent and partly specific to each individual. In the study, vaccine-responding T cell clones were precisely tracked in identical twins.

The V and J segments used are TRBV24-1 and TRBJ2-2, with 10 middle bases fitting TRBD2. The sample taken for sequencing was CD4+ T cells sorted from blood. The TCR sequence derives from a woman aged 18-29 years in good health. This receptor carries the CDR3 CATSGPWTSGLNTGELFF. In nucleotides, the sequence is TGTGCCACCAGTGGTCCCTGGACTAGCGGATTGAACACCGGGGAGCTGTTTTTT.